A selection of T cell receptor beta chains follows, all from one sample in a study of T cell repertoires in cytomegalovirus infection. No cognate antigen is known for these TCRs. From the reads, TCRdb called clonotypes with MiXCR, one entry per CDR3 protein. The sample consists of 550,000 to 850,000 distinct CDR3 sequences, roughly 33% of them appearing once. This sample comprised cultured PBMCs, obtained from culture after CMV antigen stimulation. Receptors originate from a human donor in good health (CMV status not recorded). Some clones in this sample may be carry-over from other donors' samples. Both conserved end residues are part of each CDR3. A D gene is named only where the DNA matches it firmly. Only part of the rows carry a size: once, few, many, or a class if the clone is expanded.

j_gene | abundance | v_gene | d_gene | CDR3aa | CDR3nt
TRBJ1-2 | many | TRBV7-2 | . | CASSSGRGFGYTF | TGTGCCAGCAGCTCTGGAAGGGGGTTTGGCTACACCTTC
TRBJ2-3 | . | TRBV2 | . | CASSEGQGPTDTQYF | TGTGCCAGCAGTGAAGGGCAGGGACCCACAGATACGCAGTATTTT
TRBJ1-3 | . | TRBV28 | . | CASTHAHTIYF | TGTGCCAGCACCCACGCACACACCATATATTTT
TRBJ2-7 | . | TRBV7-9 | . | CASSITGTPYEQYF | TGTGCCAGCAGCATAACCGGGACCCCCTACGAGCAGTACTTC
TRBJ2-7 | once | TRBV20-1 | TRBD2 | CSAGSGLAGHSYEQYF | TGCAGTGCTGGATCGGGACTAGCGGGCCACTCTTACGAGCAGTACTTC
TRBJ1-1 | few | TRBV6-2/TRBV6-3 | TRBD1 | CASRKQGWHTEAFF | TGTGCCAGCAGGAAACAGGGGTGGCACACTGAAGCTTTCTTT
TRBJ2-2 | few | TRBV5-1 | TRBD2 | CASSPTAGTSLGGELFF | TGCGCCAGCAGCCCCACAGCGGGGACTAGCCTTGGCGGGGAGCTGTTTTTT
TRBJ2-1 | . | TRBV20-1 | TRBD2 | CSAIKTSENEQFF | TGCAGTGCTATCAAGACTAGCGAGAATGAGCAGTTCTTC
TRBJ1-5 | . | TRBV20-1 | . | CSARHRAGGGQPQHF | TGCAGTGCTAGACACAGGGCCGGGGGTGGTCAGCCCCAGCATTTT
TRBJ1-5 | few | TRBV19 | . | CASEGNSNQPQHF | TGTGCCAGTGAGGGGAATAGCAATCAGCCCCAGCATTTT